This entry concerns a single TCR beta chain. The antigen it recognizes is unknown. Within one base of it there is no much larger clone, and no base qualities were kept. Interpreted using the paper, the time point label stands for: peripheral blood 12 weeks after first pembrolizumab dose. Mismatch repair deficiency in every enrolled patient was established by polymerase chain reaction or immunohistochemistry. TCR sequencing was performed for a few patients who responded to pembrolizumab therapy. The phase II trial prospectively tested pembrolizumab PD-1 blockade in advanced mismatch repair-deficient cancers regardless of tissue of origin. Peripheral blood T cell samples were serially collected before and at multiple times after PD-1 blockade was started. Blood sampling time points were reported as weeks after the first dose of pembrolizumab. The entry originates in a study of PD-1 blockade in mismatch repair-deficient tumors (TCRdb year 2017). Looking at the study overall: Between late 2013 and late 2016, the trial enrolled 86 consecutive patients with around 11 types of mismatch repair-deficient cancer, all of whom had received prior treatment and were progressing. Tumor-associated T cell clones were tracked in the peripheral blood of patients responding to PD-1 blockade by deep sequencing of TCR CDR3 regions. What the study reported, not specific to this receptor: Tumor-resident clones, often undetectable in blood before treatment, expanded rapidly after pembrolizumab and then contracted, generally before radiologic responses.

Libraries came from the immunoSEQ multiplex PCR assay. TCRdb carries this immuneACCESS record with in-frame sequences only. Its versions omit some clonotypes, under half of them owing to an unresolved V gene in the studies checked, with the rest unexplained. The sample table contains tens of thousands of clones; only one count was recorded for around 85% of them. Roughly 2.5% of the sample belongs to the ten largest clones. The origin of this receptor is an adult with mismatch repair-deficient cancer. The sample was peripheral blood, taken 12 weeks after starting pembrolizumab.

Here the CDR3 is given as CASSSDSRLAAYTGELFF. The nucleotides read TGTGCCAGCTCATCGGACAGCCGACTAGCGGCTTACACCGGGGAGCTGTTTTTT. The rearranged segments are TRBV18 and TRBJ2-2; 9 junctional bases match TRBD2. The germline V gene encodes CDR1 KGHSH and CDR2 LQKENI. Taken from cysteine to phenylalanine, the CDR3 has 18 residues. The only DNA kept is the CDR3, 54 bases in frame from the first base. V loses 5 bases at its end and J loses 3 bases; junction bases beyond the gene matches: 13.